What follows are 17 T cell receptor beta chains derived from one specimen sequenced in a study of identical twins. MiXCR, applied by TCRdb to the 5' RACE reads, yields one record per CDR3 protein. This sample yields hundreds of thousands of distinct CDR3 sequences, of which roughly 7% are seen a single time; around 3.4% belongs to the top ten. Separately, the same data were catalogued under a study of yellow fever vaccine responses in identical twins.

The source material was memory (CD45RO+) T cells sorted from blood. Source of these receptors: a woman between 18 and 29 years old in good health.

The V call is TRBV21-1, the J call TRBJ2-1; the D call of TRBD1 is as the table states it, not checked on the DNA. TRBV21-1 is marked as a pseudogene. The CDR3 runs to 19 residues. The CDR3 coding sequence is TGTGCCAGCAGCATCCGGGACAGGGAATTTAACAGCTCCTACAATGAGCAGTTCTTC. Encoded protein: CASSIRDREFNSSYNEQFF.

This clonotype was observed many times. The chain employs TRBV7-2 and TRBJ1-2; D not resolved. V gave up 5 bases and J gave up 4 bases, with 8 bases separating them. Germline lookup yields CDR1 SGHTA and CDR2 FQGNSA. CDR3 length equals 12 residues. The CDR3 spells CASSLSGYGYTF. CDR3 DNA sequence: TGTGCCAGCAGCCTAAGTGGCTATGGCTACACCTTC.

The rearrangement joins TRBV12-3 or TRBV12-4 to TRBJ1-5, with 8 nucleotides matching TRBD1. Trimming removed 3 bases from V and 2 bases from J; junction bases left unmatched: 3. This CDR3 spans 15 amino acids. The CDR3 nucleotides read TGTGCCAGCAGTTTCTCAGGGGGCGGCAATCAGCCCCAGCATTTT. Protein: CASSFSGGGNQPQHF.

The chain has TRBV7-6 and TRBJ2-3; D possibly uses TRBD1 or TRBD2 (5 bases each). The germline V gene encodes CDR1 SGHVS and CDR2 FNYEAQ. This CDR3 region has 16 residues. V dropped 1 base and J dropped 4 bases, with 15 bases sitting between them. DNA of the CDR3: TGTGCCAGCAGCTTAGGGGTCGGGGAAGGGGCAGATACGCAGTATTTT. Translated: CASSLGVGEGADTQYF.

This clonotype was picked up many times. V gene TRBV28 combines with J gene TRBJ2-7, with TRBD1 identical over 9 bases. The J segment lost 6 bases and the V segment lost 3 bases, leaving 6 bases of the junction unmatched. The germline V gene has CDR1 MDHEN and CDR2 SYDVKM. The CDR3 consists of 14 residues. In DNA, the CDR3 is TGTGCCAGCAGTTTCCGGGACAGGGTGTTCGAGCAGTACTTC. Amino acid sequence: CASSFRDRVFEQYF.

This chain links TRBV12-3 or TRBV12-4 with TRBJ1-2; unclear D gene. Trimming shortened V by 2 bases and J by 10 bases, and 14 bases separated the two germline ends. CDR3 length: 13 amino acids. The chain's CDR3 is CASSLSTVQDYTF. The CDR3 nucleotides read TGTGCCAGCAGTTTATCGACGGTGCAAGACTACACCTTC.

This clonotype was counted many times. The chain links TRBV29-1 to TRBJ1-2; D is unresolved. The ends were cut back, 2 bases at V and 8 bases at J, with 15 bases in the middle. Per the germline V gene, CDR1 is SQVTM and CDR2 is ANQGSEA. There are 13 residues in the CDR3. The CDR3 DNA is TGCAGCGTTGAAAGGGATACGGGGTTGGGCTACACCTTC. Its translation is CSVERDTGLGYTF.

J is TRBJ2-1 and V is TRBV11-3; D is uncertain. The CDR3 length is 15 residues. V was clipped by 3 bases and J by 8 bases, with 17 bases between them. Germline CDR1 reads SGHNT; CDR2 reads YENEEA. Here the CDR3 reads CASSLSGGRGDEQFF. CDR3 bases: TGTGCCAGCAGCTTGTCGGGCGGACGTGGGGATGAGCAGTTCTTC.

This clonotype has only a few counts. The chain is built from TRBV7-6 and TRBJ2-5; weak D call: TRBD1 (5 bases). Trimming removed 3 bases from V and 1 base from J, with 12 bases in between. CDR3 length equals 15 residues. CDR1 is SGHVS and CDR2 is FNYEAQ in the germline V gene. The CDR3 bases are TGTGCCAGCAGCTTTGTCCAGGGCCCCCAAGAGACCCAGTACTTC. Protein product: CASSFVQGPQETQYF.

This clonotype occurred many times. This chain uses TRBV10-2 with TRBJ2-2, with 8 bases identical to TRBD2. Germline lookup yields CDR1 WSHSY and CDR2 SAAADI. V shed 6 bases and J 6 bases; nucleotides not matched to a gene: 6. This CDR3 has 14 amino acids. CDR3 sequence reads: CASRTGGGAGELFF. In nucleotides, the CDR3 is TGCGCCAGCAGAACGGGGGGGGGAGCCGGGGAGCTGTTTTTT.

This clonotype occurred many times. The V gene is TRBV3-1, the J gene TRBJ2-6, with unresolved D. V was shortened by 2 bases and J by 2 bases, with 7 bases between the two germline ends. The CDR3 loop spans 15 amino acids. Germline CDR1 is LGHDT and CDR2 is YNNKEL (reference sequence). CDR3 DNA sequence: TGTGCCAGCAGCCAATTCGTGGCTGGGGCCAACGTCCTGACTTTC. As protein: CASSQFVAGANVLTF.

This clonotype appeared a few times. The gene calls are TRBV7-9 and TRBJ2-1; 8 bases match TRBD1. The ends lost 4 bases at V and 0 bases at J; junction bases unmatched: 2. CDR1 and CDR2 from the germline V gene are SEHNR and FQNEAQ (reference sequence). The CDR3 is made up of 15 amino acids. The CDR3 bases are TGTGCCAGCAGCTACGGACAGGGCTCCTACAATGAGCAGTTCTTC. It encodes CASSYGQGSYNEQFF.

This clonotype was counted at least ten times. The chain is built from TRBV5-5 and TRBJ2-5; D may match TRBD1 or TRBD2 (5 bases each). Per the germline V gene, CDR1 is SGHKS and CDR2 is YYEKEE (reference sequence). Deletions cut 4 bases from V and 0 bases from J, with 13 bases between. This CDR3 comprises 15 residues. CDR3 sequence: CASSRDGLYQETQYF. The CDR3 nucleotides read TGTGCCAGCAGCCGGGACGGACTGTACCAAGAGACCCAGTACTTC.

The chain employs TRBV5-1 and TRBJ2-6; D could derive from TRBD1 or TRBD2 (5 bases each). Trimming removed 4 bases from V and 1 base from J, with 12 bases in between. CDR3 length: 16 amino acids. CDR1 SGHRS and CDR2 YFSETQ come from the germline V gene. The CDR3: CASSPLRGSGANVLTF. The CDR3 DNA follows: TGCGCCAGCAGCCCGCTGAGGGGTTCTGGGGCCAACGTCCTGACTTTC.

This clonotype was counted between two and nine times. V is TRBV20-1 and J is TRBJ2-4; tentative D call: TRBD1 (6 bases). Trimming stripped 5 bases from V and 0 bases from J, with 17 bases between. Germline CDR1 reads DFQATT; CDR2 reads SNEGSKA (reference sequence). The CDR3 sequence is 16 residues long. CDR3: CSALQGLLEAKNIQYF. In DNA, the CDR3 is TGCAGTGCTCTACAGGGTCTCCTTGAAGCCAAAAACATTCAGTACTTC.

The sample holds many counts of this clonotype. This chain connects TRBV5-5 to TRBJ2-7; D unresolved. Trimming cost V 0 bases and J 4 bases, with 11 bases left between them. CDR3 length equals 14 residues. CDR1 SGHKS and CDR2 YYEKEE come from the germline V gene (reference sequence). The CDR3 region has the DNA TGTGCCAGCAGCTTGGCCCATTTCCAATACGAGCAGTACTTC. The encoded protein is CASSLAHFQYEQYF.

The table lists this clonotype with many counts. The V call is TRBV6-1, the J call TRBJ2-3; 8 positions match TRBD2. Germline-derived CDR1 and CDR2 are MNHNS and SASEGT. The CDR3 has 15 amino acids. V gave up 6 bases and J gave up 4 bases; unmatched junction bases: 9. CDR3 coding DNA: TGTGCCAGCAGGGACGGAAGCGGGAGTTCAGATACGCAGTATTTT. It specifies CASRDGSGSSDTQYF.